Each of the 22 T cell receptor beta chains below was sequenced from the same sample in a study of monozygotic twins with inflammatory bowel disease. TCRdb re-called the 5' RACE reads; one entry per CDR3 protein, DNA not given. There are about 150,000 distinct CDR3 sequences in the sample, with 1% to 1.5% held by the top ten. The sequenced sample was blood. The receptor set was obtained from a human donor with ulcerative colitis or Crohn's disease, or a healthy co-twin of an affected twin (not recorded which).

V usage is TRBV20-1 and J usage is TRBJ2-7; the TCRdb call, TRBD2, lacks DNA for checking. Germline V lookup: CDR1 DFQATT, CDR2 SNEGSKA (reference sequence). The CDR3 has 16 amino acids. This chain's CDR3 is CSARDMASGGVYEQYF.

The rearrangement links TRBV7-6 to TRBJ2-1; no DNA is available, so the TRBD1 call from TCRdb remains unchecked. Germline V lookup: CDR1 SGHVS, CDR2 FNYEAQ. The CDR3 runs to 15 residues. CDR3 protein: CASSLEGRLYNEQFF.

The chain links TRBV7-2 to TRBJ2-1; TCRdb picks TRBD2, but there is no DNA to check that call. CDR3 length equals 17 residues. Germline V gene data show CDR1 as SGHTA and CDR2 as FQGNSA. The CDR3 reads CASSPRLGGPQLYEQFF. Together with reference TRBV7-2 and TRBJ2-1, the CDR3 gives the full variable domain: GAGVSQSPSNKVTEKGKDVELRCDPISGHTALYWYRQSLGQGLEFLIYFQGNSAPDKSGLPSDRFSAERTGGSVSTLTIQRTQQEDSAVYLCASSPRLGGPQLYEQFFGPGTRLTVL.

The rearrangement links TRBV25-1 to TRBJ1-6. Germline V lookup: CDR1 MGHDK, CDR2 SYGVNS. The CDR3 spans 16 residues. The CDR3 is CASSEWKVGFASLLHF.

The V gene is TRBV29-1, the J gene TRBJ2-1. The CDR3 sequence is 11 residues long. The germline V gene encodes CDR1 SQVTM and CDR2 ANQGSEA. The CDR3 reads CSVSRVNEQFF.

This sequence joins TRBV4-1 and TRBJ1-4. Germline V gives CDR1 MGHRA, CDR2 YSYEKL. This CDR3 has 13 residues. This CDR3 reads CASSQVEGRKLFF.

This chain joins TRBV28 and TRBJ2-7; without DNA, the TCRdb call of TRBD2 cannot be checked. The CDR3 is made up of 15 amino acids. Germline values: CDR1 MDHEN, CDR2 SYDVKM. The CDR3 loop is CASSQPGTSGYEQYF.

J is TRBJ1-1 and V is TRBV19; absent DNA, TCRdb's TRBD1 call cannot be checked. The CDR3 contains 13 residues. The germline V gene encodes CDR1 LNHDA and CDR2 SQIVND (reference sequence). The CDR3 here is CASSSRQGREAFF.

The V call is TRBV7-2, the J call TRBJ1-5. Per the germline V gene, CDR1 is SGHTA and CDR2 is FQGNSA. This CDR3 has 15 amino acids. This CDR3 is CASSLVERADQPQHF. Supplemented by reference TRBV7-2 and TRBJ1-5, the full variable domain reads GAGVSQSPSNKVTEKGKDVELRCDPISGHTALYWYRQSLGQGLEFLIYFQGNSAPDKSGLPSDRFSAERTGGSVSTLTIQRTQQEDSAVYLCASSLVERADQPQHFGDGTRLSIL.

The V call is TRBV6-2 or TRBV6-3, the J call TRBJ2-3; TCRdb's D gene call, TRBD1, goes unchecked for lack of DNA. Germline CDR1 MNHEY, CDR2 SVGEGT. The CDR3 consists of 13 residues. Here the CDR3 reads CASMFNPGDTQYF.

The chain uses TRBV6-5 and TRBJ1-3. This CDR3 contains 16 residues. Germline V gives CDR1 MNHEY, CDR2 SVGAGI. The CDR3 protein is CASRGIVRGGGNTIYF.

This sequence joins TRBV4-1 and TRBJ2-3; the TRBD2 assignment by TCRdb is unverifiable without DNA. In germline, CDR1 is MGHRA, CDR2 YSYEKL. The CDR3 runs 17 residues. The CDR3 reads CASSHATSGINTDTQYF.

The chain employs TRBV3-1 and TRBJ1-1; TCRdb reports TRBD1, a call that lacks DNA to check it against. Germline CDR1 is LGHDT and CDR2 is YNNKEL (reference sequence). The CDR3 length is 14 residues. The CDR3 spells CASSQDDRGAEGLF.

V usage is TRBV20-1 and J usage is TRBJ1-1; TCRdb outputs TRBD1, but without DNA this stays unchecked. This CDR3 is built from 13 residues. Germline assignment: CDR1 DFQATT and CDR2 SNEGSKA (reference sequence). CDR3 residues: CSAVSGGNTEAFF.

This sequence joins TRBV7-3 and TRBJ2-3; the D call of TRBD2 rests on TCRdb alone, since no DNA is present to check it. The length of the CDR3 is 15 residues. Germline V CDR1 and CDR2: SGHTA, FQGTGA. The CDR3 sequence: CASSLRLAGVDTQYF.

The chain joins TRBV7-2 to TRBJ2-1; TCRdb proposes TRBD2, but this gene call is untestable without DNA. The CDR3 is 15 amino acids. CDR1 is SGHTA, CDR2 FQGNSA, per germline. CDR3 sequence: CASSPGGISGNEQFF.

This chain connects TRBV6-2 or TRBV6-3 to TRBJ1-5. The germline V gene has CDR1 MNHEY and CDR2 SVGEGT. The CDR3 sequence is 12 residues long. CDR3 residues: CASTQPNQPQHF.

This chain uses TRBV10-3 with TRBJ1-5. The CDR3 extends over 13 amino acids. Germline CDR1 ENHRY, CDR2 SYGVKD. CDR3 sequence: CAIRNWEDQPQHF.

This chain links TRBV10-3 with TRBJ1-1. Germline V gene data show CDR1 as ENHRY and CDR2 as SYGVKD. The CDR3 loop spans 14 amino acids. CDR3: CAIREMWENTEAFF.

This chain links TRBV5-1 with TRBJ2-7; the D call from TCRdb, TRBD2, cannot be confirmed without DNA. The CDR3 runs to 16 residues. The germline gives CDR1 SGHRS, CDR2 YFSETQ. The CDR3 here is CASSRQTSGTTYEQYF.

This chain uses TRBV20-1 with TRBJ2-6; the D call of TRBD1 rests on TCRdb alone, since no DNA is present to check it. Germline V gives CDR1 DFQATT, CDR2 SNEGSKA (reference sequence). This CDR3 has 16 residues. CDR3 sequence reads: CSVLQGINSGANVLTF.

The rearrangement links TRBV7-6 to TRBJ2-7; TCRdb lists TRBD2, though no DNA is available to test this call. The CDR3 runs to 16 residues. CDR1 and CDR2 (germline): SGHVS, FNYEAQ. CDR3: CASSHGPGTSGYEQYF.